This T cell receptor beta chain was found in a study of a mutant IDH1 vaccine in newly diagnosed glioma. The overall study: It was radiotherapy, temozolomide, or both that patients received previously, with most receiving both.

Comment on this clone: Its cognate antigen is unknown.

Sample time point: week 5, during vaccination. Every vaccine dose comprised 300 ug of mutant IDH1 20-mer peptide plus topical imiquimod. Clones were sequenced by immunoSEQ multiplex PCR, and TCRdb holds only the in-frame ones, with some missing. This sample yields tens of thousands of clones, of which roughly nine tenths are seen a single time; 0.5% to 0.7% belongs to the top ten. Material: PBMCs, obtained from a glioma patient whose treatment included an IDH1 peptide vaccine. The TCR was taken from a woman in her forties or fifties with glioma.

Here the CDR3 reads CASSSRPQGYTDTQYF. In nucleotides, the CDR3 is TGTGCCAGCAGCTCCCGCCCACAGGGTTATACAGATACGCAGTATTTT. The gene calls are TRBV7-6 and TRBJ2-3, with D perhaps matching TRBD1 (6 bases). Germline V gives CDR1 SGHVS, CDR2 FNYEAQ. The V end lost 4 bases, the J end lost 3 bases, and 17 bases lay between the germline ends. CDR3 size: 16 residues.